A single T cell receptor beta chain is shown here with its context. Its antigen is not identified. The sample belongs to a study of cytomegalovirus exposure and HLA in healthy donors. PCR involved 60 Vbeta and 13 Jbeta primers. Data came from immunoSEQ multiplex PCR; TCRdb stores just in-frame clones and leaves some out. The sample has more than 200,000 clones; about 80% are singletons. Study outcomes and limitations: In a later analysis, TCR beta V- and J-gene trimming was associated with a missense DCLRE1C variant. Under 20,000 TCR beta sequences were associated with HLA alleles at 0.05 false discovery rate in a later analysis. The study flagged approximately 180 TCR beta chains as cytomegalovirus-associated. In a later analysis, the majority of CMV-associated beta chains seemingly showed HLA restriction.

The sequencing sample was made of PBMCs. The clonotype was recovered from a male donor in good health and CMV-seronegative.

The CDR3 DNA reads TGTGCCAGCAGCGTAGGACTAGCGGGGAAAAAGTACGAGCAGTACTTC. Translating gives CASSVGLAGKKYEQYF. The chain uses TRBV9 and TRBJ2-7; 11 bases are shared with TRBD2. Trimming removed 0 bases from V and 4 bases from J; junction bases left unmatched: 6. Germline CDR1 is SGDLS and CDR2 is YYNGEE. The CDR3 spans 16 residues.